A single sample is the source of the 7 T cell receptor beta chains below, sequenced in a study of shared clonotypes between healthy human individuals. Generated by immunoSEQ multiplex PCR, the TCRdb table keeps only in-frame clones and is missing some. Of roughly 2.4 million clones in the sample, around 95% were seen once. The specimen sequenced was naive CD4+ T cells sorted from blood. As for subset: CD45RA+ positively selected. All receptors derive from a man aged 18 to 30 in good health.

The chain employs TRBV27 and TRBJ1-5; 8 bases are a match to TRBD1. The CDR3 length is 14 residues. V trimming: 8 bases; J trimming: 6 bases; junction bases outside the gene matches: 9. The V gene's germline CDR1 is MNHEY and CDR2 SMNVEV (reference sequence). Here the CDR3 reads CASGRAGGGQPQHF. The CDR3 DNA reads TGTGCCAGCGGCCGGGCAGGGGGCGGTCAGCCCCAGCATTTT.

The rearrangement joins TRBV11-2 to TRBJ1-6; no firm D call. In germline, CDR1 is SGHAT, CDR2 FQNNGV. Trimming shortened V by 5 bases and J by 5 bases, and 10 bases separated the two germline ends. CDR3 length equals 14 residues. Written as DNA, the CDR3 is TGTGCCAGCAGCCCCAGGACTGATAATTCACCCCTCCACTTT. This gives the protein CASSPRTDNSPLHF.

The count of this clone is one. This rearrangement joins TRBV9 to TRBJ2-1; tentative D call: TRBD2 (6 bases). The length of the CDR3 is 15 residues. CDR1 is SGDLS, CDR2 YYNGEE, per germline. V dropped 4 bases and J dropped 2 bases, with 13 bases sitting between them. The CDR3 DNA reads TGTGCCAGCAGCCCCACTGGCGGGGCCTACAATGAGCAGTTCTTC. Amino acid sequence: CASSPTGGAYNEQFF. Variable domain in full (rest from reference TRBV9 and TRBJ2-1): DSGVTQTPKHLITATGQRVTLRCSPRSGDLSVYWYQQSLDQGLQFLIQYYNGEERAKGNILERFSAQQFPDLHSELNLSSLELGDSALYFCASSPTGGAYNEQFFGPGTRLTVL.

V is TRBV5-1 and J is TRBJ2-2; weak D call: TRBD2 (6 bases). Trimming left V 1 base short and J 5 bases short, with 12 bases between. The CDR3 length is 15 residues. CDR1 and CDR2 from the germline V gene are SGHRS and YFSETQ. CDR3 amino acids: CASSLPSAGTGELFF. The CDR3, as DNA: TGCGCCAGCAGCTTGCCCTCCGCGGGGACCGGGGAGCTGTTTTTT.

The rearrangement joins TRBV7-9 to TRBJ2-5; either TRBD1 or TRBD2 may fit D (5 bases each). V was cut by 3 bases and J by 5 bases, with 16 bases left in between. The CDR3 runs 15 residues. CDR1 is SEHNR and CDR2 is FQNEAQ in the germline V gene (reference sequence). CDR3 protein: CASSFETGARETQYF. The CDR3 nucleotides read TGTGCCAGCAGCTTTGAGACCGGGGCACGCGAGACCCAGTACTTC.

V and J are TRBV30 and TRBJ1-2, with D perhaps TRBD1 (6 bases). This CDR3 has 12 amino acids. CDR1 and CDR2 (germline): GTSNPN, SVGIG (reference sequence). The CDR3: CAGYRVIYGYTF. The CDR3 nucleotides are TGTGCTGGGTACAGGGTAATCTATGGCTACACCTTC.

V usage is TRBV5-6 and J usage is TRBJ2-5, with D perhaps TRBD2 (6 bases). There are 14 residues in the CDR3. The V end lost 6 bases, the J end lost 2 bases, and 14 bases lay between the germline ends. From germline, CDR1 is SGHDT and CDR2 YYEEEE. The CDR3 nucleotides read TGTGCCAGCACCCCCTTCGGAGGGCAAGAGACCCAGTACTTC. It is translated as CASTPFGGQETQYF.